This T cell receptor beta chain originates from a study of cytomegalovirus exposure and HLA in healthy donors. Study outcomes and limitations: TCR beta V segments were, for the most part, productive about 90% or about 30% of the time in an earlier analysis. Later analysis showed most CMV-associated TCR beta chains appearing HLA-restricted.

As regards this clone: The antigen remains undetermined.

The PCR had 60 Vbeta and 13 Jbeta primers. Produced via immunoSEQ multiplex PCR; TCRdb's table is partial and in-frame only. The sample contains 150,000 to 200,000 clones, approximately 83% of which appear only once. V dropped 4 bases and J dropped 4; count of bases not matched to a gene: 12. Germline V gene sequence: CDR1 LNHDA, CDR2 SQIVND (reference sequence). CDR3 length: 16 residues. The TCR comes from a woman between 18 and 30 years old in good health and CMV-seronegative. V gene TRBV19 combines with J gene TRBJ1-2; 7 bases are shared with TRBD1. Specimen: PBMCs. Here the CDR3 DNA reads TGTGCCAGTAGTAGTGGACAGGCGGTGTTGAGCTATGGCTACACCTTC. Translation: CASSSGQAVLSYGYTF.